The rows below give T cell receptor beta chains drawn from one sample of a study of T cell responses to AZD1222 COVID-19 vaccine. The protocol was immunoSEQ multiplex PCR, while the TCRdb copy is restricted to in-frame clones and leaves out a portion. The sample has about 170,000 clones, over 85% seen once. Material: peripheral blood, obtained on day 0 of AZD1222 vaccination. The receptors stem from an adult in good health. Each CDR3 is given with its conserved first and last residue. D genes are given only for firm matches. Expanded clones get a size class; other rows say once, few or many, or leave the size out.

D gene,V gene,J gene,clone size,CDR3 protein,CDR3 DNA
NA,TRBV3-1/TRBV3-2,TRBJ1-2,NA,CASSDFGANYGYTF,TGTGCCAGCAGCGATTTCGGGGCTAACTATGGCTACACCTTC
NA,TRBV5-1,TRBJ2-1,NA,CASSLGESGNEQFF,TGCGCCAGCAGCTTGGGGGAGTCGGGGAATGAGCAGTTCTTC
NA,TRBV5-4,TRBJ1-1,NA,CASTLGQRATEAFF,TGTGCCAGCACCCTGGGACAACGGGCCACTGAAGCTTTCTTT
NA,TRBV29-1,TRBJ2-3,NA,CSVDAPRGADTQYF,TGCAGCGTTGATGCTCCAAGAGGCGCAGATACGCAGTATTTT
NA,TRBV7-6,TRBJ2-5,few,CASSLVVGQGKETQYF,TGTGCCAGCAGCTTAGTGGTCGGGCAGGGGAAGGAGACCCAGTACTTC
TRBD1,TRBV20-1,TRBJ1-5,NA,CSASGQAGNQPQHF,TGCAGTGCTAGTGGACAGGCGGGCAATCAGCCCCAGCATTTT
NA,TRBV24-1,TRBJ2-5,NA,CATSDPGPTGETQYF,TGTGCCACCAGTGACCCCGGGCCCACGGGGGAGACCCAGTACTTC
NA,TRBV7-2,TRBJ2-5,NA,CASSFRGSETQYF,TGTGCCAGCAGCTTCCGAGGCTCGGAGACCCAGTACTTC
TRBD1,TRBV24-1,TRBJ1-2,NA,CATSGPRGNYGYTF,TGTGCCACCAGTGGCCCCAGGGGGAACTATGGCTACACCTTC
NA,TRBV18,TRBJ2-5,NA,CASSPQMVGETQYF,TGTGCCAGCTCACCACAGATGGTTGGGGAGACCCAGTACTTC
NA,TRBV27,TRBJ2-7,NA,CASSATSQGEQYF,TGTGCCAGCAGTGCTACCTCCCAAGGCGAGCAGTACTTC
TRBD2,TRBV18,TRBJ2-3,NA,CASSPTGQLAGGRNF,TGTGCCAGCTCACCGACCGGTCAACTAGCGGGGGGACGGAATTTT
TRBD1,TRBV7-9,TRBJ2-5,NA,CASNVDREEQETQYF,TGTGCCAGCAACGTGGACAGGGAAGAGCAAGAGACCCAGTACTTC
TRBD1,TRBV18,TRBJ2-7,few,CASSSIGTGGTPSYEQYF,TGTGCCAGCTCATCGATCGGGACAGGGGGCACCCCGTCCTACGAGCAGTACTTC
NA,TRBV6-1,TRBJ2-7,NA,CASSERRAGPFYEQYF,TGTGCCAGCAGTGAAAGAAGGGCAGGACCCTTCTACGAGCAGTACTTC
NA,TRBV12-3/TRBV12-4,TRBJ1-1,once,CASRGNHEGAFF,TGTGCCAGCAGGGGGAACCATGAAGGGGCTTTCTTT
TRBD1,TRBV12-5,TRBJ2-1,NA,CASGLGQGFYNEQFF,TGTGCTAGTGGGTTGGGACAGGGCTTCTACAATGAGCAGTTCTTC